The text below deals with one T cell receptor (beta chain). Its antigen is not yet known. The sample holds no much larger clone one base away, and base qualities are not on file. The CDR3 spans 14 residues, from the cysteine through the phenylalanine. Only the CDR3 region is kept as DNA, spanning 42 bases read in frame from base 1. Trimming takes 2 bases from V and 2 bases from J, and the germline ends sit 10 bases apart. CDR1 and CDR2 (SGHTA, FQGNSA) derive from the germline V gene. In this study, sorted CD4+ and CD8+ T cells from the blood of healthy subjects and of severe aplastic anemia patients had their TCR repertoires deep-sequenced. Ficoll-Paque density gradient centrifugation was used to isolate peripheral blood mononuclear cells. Before DNA was extracted, CD4+ and CD8+ T cells were sorted using either FACS or magnetic beads. Profiling of TCR beta VDJ combinations and CDR3 sequences used genomic DNA as the template. An Illumina HiSeq 2000 was used for TCR repertoire sequencing. Per the authors' processing: Repertoires were assessed using TRBV/TRBJ rearrangement plots, CDR3 size and DJ length profiles, and Simpson's diversity index. The immunodominant clone was defined as the most abundant DNA sequence in deep sequencing data. CDR3 amino acid sequences were checked for sharing across subjects and were also compared against the VDJdb database and published repertoires. TCRdb itself trimmed the public reads at Q25 with fastp, ran MiXCR and retained productive beta chains. Rows with a matching CDR3 protein are joined into one entry that keeps the most common DNA and genes. TCRdb, not the original authors, processed these V and J calls. The sample table lists 200,000 to 250,000 distinct CDR3 sequences, approximately 57% of them with a count of one. The leading ten clones occupy 25% to 30% of the sample.

This specimen belongs to a study of CD8+CD57+ T cells in acquired aplastic anemia (dated by TCRdb to 2017 to 2018). At the level of the whole study: Extracted DNA from sorted CD4+ and CD8+ cells averaged approximately 3 ug, ranging from about 0.18 to 27.4 ug. Healthy donor samples averaged roughly 9.9 million reads for CD4+ and 11 million to 14 million for CD8+ cells. The full study reports these points: No significant difference in CD8+ Simpson's diversity was found between patients and healthy controls (P=0.060). Although 25 to 30 CD8+ CDR3 sequences were shared by patients and controls, these sequences appeared highly expressed in patients and within the immunodominant clones of patients.

The sequence was collected from a human donor in good health. The chain employs TRBV7-2 and TRBJ2-7; TRBD2 could be the D gene, as 5 bases match. Specimen: sorted CD4+, CD8+, or CD8+CD57+ T cells (not recorded which) from PBMCs. CDR3 protein: CASSLIRGTYEQYF. The nucleotides read TGTGCCAGCAGCTTAATTCGGGGAACCTACGAGCAGTACTTC.